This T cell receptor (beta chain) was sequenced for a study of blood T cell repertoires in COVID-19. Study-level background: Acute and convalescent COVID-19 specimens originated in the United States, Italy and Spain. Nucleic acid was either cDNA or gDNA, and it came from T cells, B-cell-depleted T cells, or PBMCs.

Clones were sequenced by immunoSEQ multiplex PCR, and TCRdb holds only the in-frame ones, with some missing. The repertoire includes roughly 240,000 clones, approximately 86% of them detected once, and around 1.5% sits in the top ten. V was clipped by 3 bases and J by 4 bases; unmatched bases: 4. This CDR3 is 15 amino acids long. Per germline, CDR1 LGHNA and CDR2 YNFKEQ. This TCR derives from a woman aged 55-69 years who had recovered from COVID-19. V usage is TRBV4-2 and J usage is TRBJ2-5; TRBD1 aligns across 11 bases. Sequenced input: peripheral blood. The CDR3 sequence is CASSQGQGERETQYF. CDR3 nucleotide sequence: TGTGCCAGCAGCCAGGGACAGGGGGAAAGAGAGACCCAGTACTTC.